A selection of T cell receptor beta chains follows, all from one sample in a study of cytomegalovirus exposure and HLA in healthy donors. Libraries were prepared by immunoSEQ multiplex PCR; TCRdb keeps only in-frame clonotypes and omits some of them. Among 160,000 or so clones listed, just under 80% were seen once. The sample comprised PBMCs. The receptors originated from a woman in her 50s in good health and CMV-seronegative. CDR3s include the opening cysteine and the closing phenylalanine or tryptophan. A D gene is named only where the DNA matches it firmly. Some rows mark clone size as missing; the rest say once, few, many or name a class of expanded clone.

clone_size | j_call | v_call | d_call | cdr3_nt | cdr3_aa
. | TRBJ2-7 | TRBV7-3 | TRBD1 | TGTGCCAGCAGCTTAATGGGACAGGGGGTCTACGAGCAGTACTTC | CASSLMGQGVYEQYF
. | TRBJ2-1 | TRBV4-3 | TRBD1 | TGCGCCAGCAGCCCTGGAACAGGGGACCAAGAGCAGTTCTTC | CASSPGTGDQEQFF
. | TRBJ2-3 | TRBV5-1 | . | TGCGCCAGCAGCCCTTCGACAGGCAGCACAGATACGCAGTATTTT | CASSPSTGSTDTQYF
few | TRBJ2-1 | TRBV27 | TRBD1 | TGTGCCAGCAGTTTCTTCGGGACAGCCTACAATGAGCAGTTCTTC | CASSFFGTAYNEQFF
. | TRBJ2-2 | TRBV7-2 | . | TGTGCCAGCAGCTTTGGGTCGCCCAGGGGCAACACCGGGGAGCTGTTTTTT | CASSFGSPRGNTGELFF
few | TRBJ1-1 | TRBV30 | TRBD1 | TGTGCCTGGAGAGACAGGGACACTGAAGCTTTCTTT | CAWRDRDTEAFF
. | TRBJ2-5 | TRBV10-3 | TRBD1 | TGTGCCATCAGACCCTCACCGGGACAGGGGGCTGAAGAGACCCAGTACTTC | CAIRPSPGQGAEETQYF
. | TRBJ1-6 | TRBV4-3 | . | TGCGCCAGCAGCCCCGTGCGGCAAAGTTTTGTTCACTATAATTCACCCCTCCACTTT | CASSPVRQSFVHYNSPLHF
. | TRBJ1-5 | TRBV28 | . | TGTGCCAGCAATCAGGGGCGGCAGCCCCAGCATTTT | CASNQGRQPQHF
once | TRBJ1-4 | TRBV2 | TRBD1 | TGTGCCAGCAGTGAACAAGGGACAGGGAAGGGTGAAAAACTGTTTTTT | CASSEQGTGKGEKLFF
. | TRBJ1-3 | TRBV28 | . | TGTGCCAGCAGTTCCCCCGGGGACTCTGGAAACACCATATATTTT | CASSSPGDSGNTIYF
. | TRBJ1-3 | TRBV9 | TRBD1 | TGTGCCAGCAGCCCTGGGACAGGATCGGCGAACACCATATATTTT | CASSPGTGSANTIYF
. | TRBJ1-3 | TRBV29-1 | . | TGCAGCGCCGGGGTCTGGCAGCCTGACGGAAACACCATATATTTT | CSAGVWQPDGNTIYF
. | TRBJ2-2 | TRBV4-2 | TRBD2 | TGTGCCAGCAGCCAAGATTTGGCGGGAGGGCCGCGTACCGGGGAGCTGTTTTTT | CASSQDLAGGPRTGELFF
once | TRBJ1-2 | TRBV28 | . | TGTGCCAGCAGTCCCTCTGGGGGGAACTATGGCTACACCTTC | CASSPSGGNYGYTF
. | TRBJ2-1 | TRBV15 | TRBD2 | TGTGCCACCAGCAGAGTTGTAGCGGGGGGCTACAATGAGCAGTTCTTC | CATSRVVAGGYNEQFF
. | TRBJ1-5 | TRBV2 | TRBD1 | TGTGCCAGCAGTGGACAGGGTTTAAGTCAGCCCCAGCATTTT | CASSGQGLSQPQHF
. | TRBJ1-1 | TRBV28 | . | TGTGCCAGCAGTTTATACAGGGAAGACATCACTGAAGCTTTCTTT | CASSLYREDITEAFF
. | TRBJ2-3 | TRBV9 | TRBD1 | TGTGCCAGCAGCGTAGGGACAGGGGGCATGGATACGCAGTATTTT | CASSVGTGGMDTQYF
once | TRBJ2-1 | TRBV28 | . | TGTGCCAGCAGTCTCTTTGTCAATGAGCAGTTCTTC | CASSLFVNEQFF
. | TRBJ2-5 | TRBV5-4 | TRBD1 | TGTGCCAGCAGCTTGAGGCCCGGGACAGGGGAATGGGAGACCCAGTACTTC | CASSLRPGTGEWETQYF
. | TRBJ2-7 | TRBV5-8 | . | TGTGCCAGCAGCTTGGCCCGCAGGATGACCTACGAGCAGTACTTC | CASSLARRMTYEQYF
once | TRBJ2-7 | TRBV2 | . | TGTGCCAGCAGTGAAATGGGCAACCCATCCTACGAGCAGTACTTC | CASSEMGNPSYEQYF
. | TRBJ2-7 | TRBV19 | TRBD2 | TGTGCCAGTAGTATAGCGACTAGCGGGACGATCGAGCAGTACTTC | CASSIATSGTIEQYF
once | TRBJ1-5 | TRBV5-1 | . | TGCGCCAGCAGCGCCTGGCCAGGAACCGATAGCAATCAGCCCCAGCATTTT | CASSAWPGTDSNQPQHF
. | TRBJ1-2 | TRBV7-2 | TRBD1 | TGTGCCAGCAGCCCAAGACAGGGGGCGTATGGCTACACCTTC | CASSPRQGAYGYTF
. | TRBJ2-7 | TRBV2 | TRBD1 | TGTGCCAGCAGTGAACAGGGGGTGGACGAGCAGTACTTC | CASSEQGVDEQYF
. | TRBJ2-7 | TRBV6-5 | TRBD1 | TGTGCCAGCAGTCCCTTAAACAGGGGGCACGAGCAGTACTTC | CASSPLNRGHEQYF
. | TRBJ2-7 | TRBV7-9 | TRBD1 | TGTGCCAGCAGCATGACCGCCGGGACAGGGAACCCATTGAGCTACGAGCAGTACTTC | CASSMTAGTGNPLSYEQYF
. | TRBJ2-1 | TRBV7-9 | TRBD2 | TGTGCCAGCAGCTTACTAGGGACTAGCGGGGGGGCCAATGAGCAGTTCTTC | CASSLLGTSGGANEQFF
. | TRBJ2-3 | TRBV2 | . | TGTGCCAGCACGCAGGGATTCGTAGATACGCAGTATTTT | CASTQGFVDTQYF
. | TRBJ2-1 | TRBV7-3 | TRBD2 | TGTGCCAGCAGCGTTCTAGCGGGAGCCTACAATGAGCAGTTCTTC | CASSVLAGAYNEQFF
. | TRBJ2-7 | TRBV5-8 | . | TGTGCCAGCAGCCGCCGGGCGGGGGAGCAGTACTTC | CASSRRAGEQYF
. | TRBJ2-7 | TRBV28 | . | TGTGCCAGCAGTTTATTAGACAGAAAGACCTACGAGCAGTACTTC | CASSLLDRKTYEQYF
. | TRBJ2-2 | TRBV7-2 | . | TGTGCCAGCAGCTTAAAGCACACCGGGGAGCTGTTTTTT | CASSLKHTGELFF
. | TRBJ1-5 | TRBV19 | . | TGTGCCAGTAGTATAAACTTCAATCAGCCCCAGCATTTT | CASSINFNQPQHF